The rows below give T cell receptor beta chains drawn from one sample of a study of T cells in narcolepsy. Only in-frame clones appear in the TCRdb table, and some are missing; sequencing was by immunoSEQ multiplex PCR. Altogether under 20,000 clones are present, 70% to 90% being singletons, with the ten largest covering approximately 0.7%. Sample: memory (CD45RA-) CD4+ T cells from blood. Receptor source: a human donor in good health. The CDR3 runs from the conserved cysteine through the conserved F or W. D genes are given only for firm matches. Size values are once, few and many counts, or a class for expanded clones, and some rows have none.

d_call	v_call	j_call	clone_size	cdr3_nt	cdr3_aa
-	TRBV9	TRBJ2-1	-	TGTGCCAGCAGCGTAGACCCAGGCGACAATGAGCAGTTCTTC	CASSVDPGDNEQFF
-	TRBV6-1	TRBJ2-7	-	TGTGCCAGCAGGGCCCGTAGCGGCGCCCCCTACGAGCAGTACTTC	CASRARSGAPYEQYF
-	TRBV11-2	TRBJ2-2	-	TGTGCCAGCAGCTTAGGCAGGAGCACCGGGGAGCTGTTTTTT	CASSLGRSTGELFF
-	TRBV29-1	TRBJ1-1	few	TGCAGCGTTGATCGTGGGGACCCCACTGAAGCTTTCTTT	CSVDRGDPTEAFF
TRBD1	TRBV11-2	TRBJ1-4	-	TGTGCCAGCAGCTACCGGACAGGGGCCAATGAAAAACTGTTTTTT	CASSYRTGANEKLFF
-	TRBV30	TRBJ2-3	-	TGTGCCTGGAGTGTCTGGGGCACAGATACGCAGTATTTT	CAWSVWGTDTQYF
TRBD1	TRBV6-1	TRBJ1-5	medium-sized	TGTGCCAGTGGGACAGGACAGCCCCAGCATTTT	CASGTGQPQHF
TRBD2	TRBV19	TRBJ2-1	-	TGTGCCAGTAGTCCCCTAGCGGGAGAGCAGTTCTTC	CASSPLAGEQFF
-	TRBV27	TRBJ1-2	-	TGTGCCAGCAGGCCAGGGGTAGGTGGCTACACCTTC	CASRPGVGGYTF
-	TRBV5-1	TRBJ2-3	-	TGCGCCAGCAGTTCCGGGACTAGCACAGATACGCAGTATTTT	CASSSGTSTDTQYF
TRBD2	TRBV7-9	TRBJ2-3	few	TGTGCCAGCAGCTCCGGACTAGCGGGCACAGATACGCAGTATTTT	CASSSGLAGTDTQYF
-	TRBV15	TRBJ2-7	once	TGTGCCACCAGCAGAGGGGATAGCAGCGAGCAGTACTTC	CATSRGDSSEQYF
-	TRBV6-5	TRBJ1-6	-	TGTGCCAGTACAAGGGACATCTATAATTCACCCCTCCACTTT	CASTRDIYNSPLHF